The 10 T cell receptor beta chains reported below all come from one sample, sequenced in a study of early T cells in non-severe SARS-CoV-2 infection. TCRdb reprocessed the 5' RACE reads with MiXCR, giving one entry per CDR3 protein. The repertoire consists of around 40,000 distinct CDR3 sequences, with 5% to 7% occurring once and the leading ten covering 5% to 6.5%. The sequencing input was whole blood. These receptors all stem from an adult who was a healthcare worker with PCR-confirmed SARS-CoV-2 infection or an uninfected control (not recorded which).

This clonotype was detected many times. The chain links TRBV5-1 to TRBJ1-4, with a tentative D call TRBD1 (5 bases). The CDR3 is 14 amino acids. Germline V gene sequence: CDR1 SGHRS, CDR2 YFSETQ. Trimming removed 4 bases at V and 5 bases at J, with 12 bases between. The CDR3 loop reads CASSPGTRNEKLFF. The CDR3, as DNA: TGCGCCAGCAGCCCCGGGACGAGGAATGAAAAACTGTTTTTT.

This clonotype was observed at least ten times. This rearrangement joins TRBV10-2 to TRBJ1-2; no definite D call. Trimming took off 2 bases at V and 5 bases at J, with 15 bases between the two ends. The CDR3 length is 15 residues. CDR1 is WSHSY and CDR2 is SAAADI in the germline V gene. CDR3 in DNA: TGCGCCAGCAGTGAGGAAGGGCTAAGGTCGTATGGCTACACCTTC. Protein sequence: CASSEEGLRSYGYTF.

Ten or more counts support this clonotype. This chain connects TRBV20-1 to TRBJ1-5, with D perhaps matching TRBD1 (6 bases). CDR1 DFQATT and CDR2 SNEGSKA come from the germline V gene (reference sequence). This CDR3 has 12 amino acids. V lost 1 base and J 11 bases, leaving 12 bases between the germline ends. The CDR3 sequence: CSARVRDNSQHF. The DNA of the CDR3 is TGCAGTGCTAGAGTACGGGACAACTCCCAGCATTTT.

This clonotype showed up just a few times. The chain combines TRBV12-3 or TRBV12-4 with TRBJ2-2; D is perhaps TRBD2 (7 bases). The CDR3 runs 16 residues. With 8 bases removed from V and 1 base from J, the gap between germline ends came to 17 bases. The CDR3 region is CASSTRGARNTGELFF. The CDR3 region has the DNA TGTGCCAGCTCAACACGGGGGGCGCGGAACACCGGGGAGCTGTTTTTT.

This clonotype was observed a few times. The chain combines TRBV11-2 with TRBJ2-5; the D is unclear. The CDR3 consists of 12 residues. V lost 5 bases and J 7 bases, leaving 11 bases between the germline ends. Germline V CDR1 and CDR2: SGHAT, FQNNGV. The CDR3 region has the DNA TGTGCCAGCAGCCTCGCCGAAAGGACCCAGTACTTC. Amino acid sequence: CASSLAERTQYF.

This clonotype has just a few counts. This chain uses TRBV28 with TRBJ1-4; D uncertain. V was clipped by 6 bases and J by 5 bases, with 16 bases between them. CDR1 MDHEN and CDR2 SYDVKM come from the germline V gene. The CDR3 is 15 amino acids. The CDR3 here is CASSARLPKNEKLFF. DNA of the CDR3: TGTGCCAGCAGCGCCCGACTACCGAAAAATGAAAAACTGTTTTTT.

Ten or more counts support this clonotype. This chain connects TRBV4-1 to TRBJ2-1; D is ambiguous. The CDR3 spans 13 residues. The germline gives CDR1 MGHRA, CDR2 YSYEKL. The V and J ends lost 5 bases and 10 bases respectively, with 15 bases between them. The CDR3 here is CASSNGERYEQFF. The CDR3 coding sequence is TGCGCCAGCAGCAACGGTGAGCGATACGAGCAGTTCTTC.

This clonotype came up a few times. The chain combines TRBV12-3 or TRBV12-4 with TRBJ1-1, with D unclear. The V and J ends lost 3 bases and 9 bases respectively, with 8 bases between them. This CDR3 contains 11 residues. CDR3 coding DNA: TGTGCCAGCAGTTTTAAGGATAAAGCTTTCTTT. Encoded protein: CASSFKDKAFF.

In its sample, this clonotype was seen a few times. The CDR3 bases are TGTGCCAGCAGCTTAGGAAGTAATGAGCAGTTCTTC. This translates into CASSLGSNEQFF. The rearrangement joins TRBV11-2 to TRBJ2-1; no firm D call. From germline, CDR1 is SGHAT and CDR2 FQNNGV. The CDR3 is made up of 12 amino acids. Deletions cut 1 base from V and 7 bases from J, with 5 bases between.

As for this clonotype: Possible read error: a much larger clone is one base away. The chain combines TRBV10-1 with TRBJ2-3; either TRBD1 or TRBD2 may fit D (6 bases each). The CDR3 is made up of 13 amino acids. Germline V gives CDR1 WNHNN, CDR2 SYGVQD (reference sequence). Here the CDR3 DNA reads TGCACCAGCAACAGGGACTTCACAGATACGCAGTATTTT. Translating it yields CTSNRDFTDTQYF.